The TCR beta chain described here comes from a study of human T cells and chemical hapten exposure. The wider study: Per-sample TCR yield variation was attributed mainly to small pooled library volume differences. Notes on the study in general: Sensitization with DPC brought no change to TCRs above 1 in 1000 in frequency.

For the library, individual cDNA molecules each received unique molecular identifiers. Study processing details: Samples had a median of around 91,000 TCRs, ranging about 20,000 to 750,000. From the RACE reads, TCRdb called clonotypes with MiXCR, one entry per CDR3 protein. Clone size and V and J calls follow TCRdb, not the original study. The table has about 130,000 distinct CDR3 sequences, around 8.3% seen once. This clonotype was counted at least ten times. Its antigen is currently unknown. The time point denotes: healthy volunteer bleed at 2 weeks. From whole blood left unfractionated, total RNA was extracted. V shed 7 bases, J shed 6 bases, and the junction held 4 bases outside the gene matches. Germline CDR1 is ENHRY and CDR2 is SYGVKD. The CDR3 runs 12 residues.

Sequenced sample: whole blood. V and J are TRBV10-3 and TRBJ2-7, with 9 positions matching TRBD1. The source of this sequence is a male donor in good health. Some clones in this sample may be carry-over from other donors' samples. The CDR3 DNA is TGTGCCATCACCTCGACAGGGGGCGAGCAGTACTTC. Its translation: CAITSTGGEQYF.